This is a list of T cell receptor beta chains from one sample in a study of tumor-infiltrating lymphocytes in primary liver carcinoma. From the multiplex PCR reads, TCRdb called clonotypes with MiXCR, one entry per CDR3 protein. The sample includes roughly 45,000 distinct CDR3 sequences, 60% to 85% of them seen just once. The specimen was liver tumor tissue from sampling region 5. The origin of the receptors is a man aged 40-49 years with primary liver carcinoma and hepatitis B virus infection. Each CDR3 is given with its conserved first and last residue. The D gene is left open where the match is weak. The listing skips clone size in some rows; elsewhere it reads once, few, many or a size class.

abundance	j_gene	d_gene	v_gene	CDR3nt	CDR3aa
NA	TRBJ1-2	NA	TRBV29-1	TGCAACATCGGCTCTGACAGCTATGGCTACACCTTC	CNIGSDSYGYTF
NA	TRBJ2-1	NA	TRBV11-1	TGTACCAGCAGCTTAGGTTTAGCCCAATACGGTGAGCAGTTCTTC	CTSSLGLAQYGEQFF
NA	TRBJ2-3	NA	TRBV11-3	TGTGCCAGCAGCAATGACAGTGGCTGCCCAGATACGCAGTATTTT	CASSNDSGCPDTQYF
NA	TRBJ1-5	NA	TRBV29-1	TGTAGCATCGCGACCGGGGGTGGTAACAATCAGGCCCAGCATTTT	CSIATGGGNNQAQHF
NA	TRBJ2-7	TRBD2	TRBV10-3	TGTGCCATCAGTTGGACTAGCGGGCTATACGAGCAGTATTTC	CAISWTSGLYEQYF
NA	TRBJ2-3	NA	TRBV20-1	TGCAGTGCTAGAGCCGCAGGTACGCAGTATTTT	CSARAAGTQYF
NA	TRBJ2-1	TRBD2	TRBV12-5	TGTGCTAATGGTTTGCTACTAGCGGGAGAGGGGAATGAGCAGTTCTTC	CANGLLLAGEGNEQFF
once	TRBJ2-5	NA	TRBV29-1	TGCAGCGTCGAAGATTCAGGGGGAGGGAAGACCCAGTACTTC	CSVEDSGGGKTQYF
NA	TRBJ1-2	NA	TRBV2	TGTGCCAGCAGTGAAGCGCGTCGCCTGGGGGGCTATGGCTACACCTTC	CASSEARRLGGYGYTF
NA	TRBJ2-7	NA	TRBV7-9	TGTGCCAGCAGCTTAGTAGGGTGCGAGCTGTACTTC	CASSLVGCELYF
NA	TRBJ2-7	NA	TRBV5-1	TGCGCCAGCAGCTCCCTGGGGCTATCACCCGACGAGCAGTACTTC	CASSSLGLSPDEQYF
NA	TRBJ1-5	TRBD1	TRBV6-5	TGTGCCTGCAGTCCGGACAGGGTTTGGCAACCCCAGCATTTT	CACSPDRVWQPQHF
medium-sized	TRBJ1-1	NA	TRBV11-2	TGTGCCAGCAGCTTAACCCCAGGGTACACTGAAGCTTTCTTT	CASSLTPGYTEAFF
NA	TRBJ2-6	NA	TRBV30	TGTGCCTGGACGGACTCTGGGACCAACGTCCTGGCTTTC	CAWTDSGTNVLAF
NA	TRBJ2-7	NA	TRBV6-5	TGTGCTGGCAGTTCGCCGGCGGGGACATCCTACGAGCAGTACTTC	CAGSSPAGTSYEQYF
medium-sized	TRBJ1-2	NA	TRBV29-1	TGCAGCGTTGCTGACAGCAAAATCTATGGCTACACCTTC	CSVADSKIYGYTF
NA	TRBJ1-6	NA	TRBV30	TGTGCCTGGAGCCCGAAAAGGGGTGTCGATTCATCCCTCCACTTT	CAWSPKRGVDSSLHF
many	TRBJ1-6	NA	TRBV6-1	TGTGCCGGCATGGAGGCCTATAATTCACCCCTCCACTTT	CAGMEAYNSPLHF
NA	TRBJ2-6	TRBD1	TRBV6-5	TGTGCCAACAGTCTTTGGACAGGGATGAAAGCTGGGGCCAACGTCCCGGCTTTC	CANSLWTGMKAGANVPAF
few	TRBJ2-6	TRBD1	TRBV30	TGTGCCCGGAGCACGGGACAGGGGGCTGGGGCCAACGTCCTGACTTTC	CARSTGQGAGANVLTF
NA	TRBJ2-1	NA	TRBV12-3/TRBV12-4	TGTGCCAACAGTTTAGCGCAAGAAGGAGGCAATGAGCAGCTCTTC	CANSLAQEGGNEQLF
NA	TRBJ1-1	TRBD1	TRBV11-2	TGTGCCAGCAGCAGGGGCGGGACAGGGAGTGCTTTCTTT	CASSRGGTGSAFF
NA	TRBJ2-2	NA	TRBV4-1	TGCGCCAGCAACCGCTGGAGAGGAGTGAACACCGGGGAGCTGTTTTTT	CASNRWRGVNTGELFF
many	TRBJ2-2	TRBD2	TRBV4-2	TGTGCCAGCAGCCAAGTACTAGCGGGAGACGCCGGGGAGCTGTTTTTT	CASSQVLAGDAGELFF
NA	TRBJ2-7	NA	TRBV29-1	TGCAGTGTTGGGGGAGGTAGCGAGAGTTACGAGCAGTACTTC	CSVGGGSESYEQYF
NA	TRBJ2-7	NA	TRBV4-2	TGTGCCAGCAGCCGAGGGGAGCTAGTGGGAGGCCACGAGCAGTACTTC	CASSRGELVGGHEQYF
many	TRBJ2-3	TRBD2	TRBV5-5	TGTGCCAGCAGCTTGGCACTAGCGGGAGGAGGAGATACGCAGTATTTT	CASSLALAGGGDTQYF
NA	TRBJ2-1	NA	TRBV4-1	TGCGCCAGCAGCCAAGTTTCTAGCAGCTCTGAGGGGCCGTTCTTC	CASSQVSSSSEGPFF
few	TRBJ2-6	NA	TRBV29-1	TGTAGCGTTGAAGGTGGGCCTGGGGTCAACGTCCTGACTTTC	CSVEGGPGVNVLTF
NA	TRBJ2-6	NA	TRBV4-1	TGCGCCCGCAGCCAAGAAGCAGAGACTGGGGCCAACGTCCTGACTTTC	CARSQEAETGANVLTF
NA	TRBJ2-3	TRBD1	TRBV5-1	TGCGCCATCAGCGCTGGACAGGGGAATAAGGATACGCAGTATTTT	CAISAGQGNKDTQYF
NA	TRBJ2-1	NA	TRBV4-1	TGCGCCAGCAGCGTCGCAACCTACGGCAATGAGCAGTTCTTC	CASSVATYGNEQFF
NA	TRBJ2-3	NA	TRBV25-1	TGTGCCAGCAGTGAATTAATCGGGCGGGTTGCAGATACGCAGTATTTT	CASSELIGRVADTQYF
NA	TRBJ2-6	TRBD1	TRBV6-5	TGTGTCGGCAGGGCAGGGGACAGATCCAGGGCCAACGTCCTGACTTTC	CVGRAGDRSRANVLTF
many	TRBJ2-5	TRBD2	TRBV14	TGTGCCAGCAGCCAAGTCCCTAGCGGGGCCCAGTACTTC	CASSQVPSGAQYF
NA	TRBJ2-2	NA	TRBV10-3	TGTGCCATCAGTAGGACATGGGGCATCGGGGAGCTGTTTTTT	CAISRTWGIGELFF
NA	TRBJ2-6	NA	TRBV6-5	TGTGCCAGCAGTCCTCAAGCAGGGGCACGGGCCAACGTCCTGACTTTC	CASSPQAGARANVLTF
many	TRBJ2-7	TRBD1	TRBV10-3	TGTGCCATCAGTCCCGGGACAGGGACCTACGAGCAGTACTTC	CAISPGTGTYEQYF
NA	TRBJ2-3	TRBD1	TRBV28	TGTGCCAGCAGTTTTTTGGACAGGGGGGCTCTTACGCAGTATTTT	CASSFLDRGALTQYF
NA	TRBJ2-7	TRBD1	TRBV29-1	TGCAGCGTTGAAGATTCGGGACAGGGAAGAATTGGGCAGTACTTC	CSVEDSGQGRIGQYF
NA	TRBJ1-5	NA	TRBV4-1	TGCGCCAGCAGCCAAGATGGAGGGAGCAGTCAGCCCCAGCACTTT	CASSQDGGSSQPQHF